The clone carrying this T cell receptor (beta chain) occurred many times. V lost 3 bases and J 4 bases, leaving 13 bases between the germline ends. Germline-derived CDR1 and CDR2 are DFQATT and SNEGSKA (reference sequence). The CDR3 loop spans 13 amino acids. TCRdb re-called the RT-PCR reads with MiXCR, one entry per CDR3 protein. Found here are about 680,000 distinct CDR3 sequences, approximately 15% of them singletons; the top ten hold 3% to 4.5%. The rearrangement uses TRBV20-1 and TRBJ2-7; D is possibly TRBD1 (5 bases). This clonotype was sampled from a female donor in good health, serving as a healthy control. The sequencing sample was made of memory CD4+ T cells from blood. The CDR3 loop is CSARQGIEYEQYF. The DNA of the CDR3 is TGCAGTGCTAGGCAGGGTATCGAGTACGAGCAGTACTTC.